The clone carrying this TCR beta chain has at least ten counts. These data are taken from a study of blood T cell repertoires in COVID-19. The overall study: COVID-19 samples collected from the United States, Italy and Spain covered acute and convalescent phases.

Trimming removed 3 bases from V and 1 base from J; junction bases left unmatched: 12. From germline, CDR1 is SGHRS and CDR2 YFSETQ. The CDR3 length is 17 residues. Authors' processing steps: Researchers report that nucleated cell counts were estimated from reference gene primer amplification. TCRdb's copy holds only in-frame clones and misses some; the assay was immunoSEQ multiplex PCR. D and trimming come from the DNA, and the V and J calls and clone size come from that table. The table includes around 370,000 clones, over 80% detected once. The V and J genes are TRBV5-1 and TRBJ1-1; 7 nucleotides line up with TRBD1. Sequenced input: peripheral blood. The receptor was derived from a woman between 45 and 65 years old with COVID-19, enrolled during active disease. The CDR3 loop reads CASSSGQARFWNTEAFF. Here the CDR3 DNA reads TGCGCCAGCAGCTCCGGACAGGCGCGGTTTTGGAACACTGAAGCTTTCTTT.